Below are 27 T cell receptor beta chains sequenced from a single sample in a study of T cell repertoires in cytomegalovirus infection. TCRdb fed the reads into MiXCR, producing one record per CDR3 protein. The sample carries approximately 290,000 distinct CDR3 sequences, about 23% recorded once. Sequenced: PBMCs. These receptors were obtained from a human donor in good health (CMV status not recorded). Some clones in this sample may be carry-over from other donors' samples.

The V and J genes are TRBV14 and TRBJ1-6; 8 nucleotides line up with TRBD1. The CDR3 length is 18 residues. Germline V gene data show CDR1 as SGHDN and CDR2 as FVKESK. V was clipped by 0 bases and J by 5 bases; unmatched bases: 9. The CDR3 sequence: CASSQDWQGTGDNSPLHF. The CDR3 bases are TGTGCCAGCAGCCAAGATTGGCAAGGGACAGGAGATAATTCACCCCTCCACTTT.

In its sample, this clonotype was seen a few times. The J gene is TRBJ2-5, the V gene TRBV5-6, with TRBD1 matching over 10 bases. Per germline, CDR1 SGHDT and CDR2 YYEEEE. The junction had 3 bases not matched to a gene; V was cut back by 1 base and J by 3 bases. The CDR3 has 15 amino acids. In nucleotides, the CDR3 is TGTGCCAGCAGCTTGTTCGGACAGGGGGAAGAGACCCAGTACTTC. Translating it yields CASSLFGQGEETQYF.

The chain uses TRBV28 and TRBJ2-7, with TRBD1 identical over 8 bases. The V and J ends lost 2 bases and 7 bases, in that order; junction bases with no gene match: 4. The germline CDR1 and CDR2 sequences are MDHEN and SYDVKM. CDR3 length: 13 amino acids. The CDR3 DNA is TGTGCCAGCAGTTTACAGGGGGCTAAAGAGCAGTACTTC. Protein: CASSLQGAKEQYF.

The chain couples TRBV5-1 to TRBJ1-4, with unresolved D. The CDR3 runs to 12 residues. The germline V and J ends were trimmed by 4 bases and 7 bases, with 8 bases remaining between them. The germline gives CDR1 SGHRS, CDR2 YFSETQ. CDR3 nucleotides: TGCGCCAGCAGCGCGGTGGGTGAAAAACTGTTTTTT. As protein: CASSAVGEKLFF.

This clonotype was seen ten or more times. V gene TRBV7-2 combines with J gene TRBJ1-2; D is uncertain. The V gene's germline CDR1 is SGHTA and CDR2 FQGNSA. Between the trimmed V and J ends, which lost 1 base and 8 bases, there was a span of 11 bases. The CDR3 spans 13 residues. CDR3 sequence reads: CASSLGPTRGYTF. The CDR3 DNA follows: TGTGCCAGCAGCTTAGGTCCTACACGAGGCTACACCTTC.

This clonotype was detected a few times. This chain links TRBV5-4 with TRBJ1-6, with 10 bases that match TRBD1. Per germline, CDR1 SGHNT and CDR2 YYREEE (reference sequence). J was trimmed by 8 bases and V by 2 bases; bases with no gene match: 4. CDR3 length: 15 amino acids. The CDR3 sequence: CASSFGQGGHSPLHF. DNA of the CDR3: TGTGCCAGCAGCTTTGGACAGGGGGGCCATTCACCCCTCCACTTT.

This clonotype occurred many times. One end of the junction fails to match germline, which may point to a read error. The CDR3 sequence is CASSLAPSSYEQYF. CDR3 coding DNA: TGTGCCAGCAGTTTAGCCCCGAGCTCCTACGAGCAGTACTTC. V and J are TRBV11-2 and TRBJ2-7; D call uncertain. The CDR3 is 14 residues long. Germline V CDR1 and CDR2: SGHAT, FQNNGV.

This clonotype has a count of ten or more. This chain uses TRBV7-2 with TRBJ2-7, with D possibly called TRBD1 or TRBD2 (6 bases each). Trimming removed 1 base at V and 7 bases at J, with 14 bases between. CDR3 size: 14 residues. The germline CDR1 and CDR2 sequences are SGHTA and FQGNSA. This CDR3 is CASSLGNRAGEQYF. Written as DNA, the CDR3 is TGTGCCAGCAGCTTAGGGAACAGGGCGGGGGAGCAGTACTTC. The entire variable domain, with the rest obtained from reference TRBV7-2 and TRBJ2-7, is as follows: GAGVSQSPSNKVTEKGKDVELRCDPISGHTALYWYRQSLGQGLEFLIYFQGNSAPDKSGLPSDRFSAERTGGSVSTLTIQRTQQEDSAVYLCASSLGNRAGEQYFGPGTRLTVT.

There are many counts of this clonotype. The rearrangement uses TRBV7-2 and TRBJ2-1; TRBD2 matches 9 bases. Per the germline V gene, CDR1 is SGHTA and CDR2 is FQGNSA. This CDR3 is built from 13 residues. V was clipped by 7 bases and J by 16 bases; unmatched bases: 14. The CDR3 protein is CASTQGLASFFFF. DNA of the CDR3: TGTGCCAGCACCCAGGGACTAGCAAGTTTTTTTTTCTTC.

This clonotype was observed a handful of times. The chain recombines TRBV20-1 with TRBJ2-7, with TRBD1 identical over 10 bases. The CDR3 is made up of 15 amino acids. With 6 bases clipped from V and 2 bases from J, the junction kept 10 bases outside the gene matches. CDR1 and CDR2 from the germline V gene are DFQATT and SNEGSKA (reference sequence). CDR3: CSAYNPGQGTYEQYF. CDR3 nucleotides: TGCAGTGCCTATAATCCGGGACAGGGGACCTACGAGCAGTACTTC.

This clonotype has only a few counts. The V and J genes are TRBV12-3 or TRBV12-4 and TRBJ2-5; 9 bases are a match to TRBD2. The CDR3 loop spans 14 amino acids. J lost 5 bases, V lost 6 bases, and 7 bases had no gene match. The CDR3 is CASSSSGSRETQYF. In DNA, the CDR3 is TGTGCCAGCAGCAGTAGCGGGAGTCGGGAGACCCAGTACTTC.

This chain connects TRBV12-3 or TRBV12-4 to TRBJ1-5; D may be TRBD1 (6 bases). The CDR3 sequence is 12 residues long. V lost 7 bases to trimming and J lost 6 bases, with 10 bases between them. The CDR3 region is CASNTGIQPQHF. In nucleotides, the CDR3 is TGTGCCAGCAATACAGGGATTCAGCCCCAGCATTTT.

The chain carries TRBV2 and TRBJ1-2; TRBD1 aligns across 9 bases. CDR1 and CDR2 from the germline V gene are SNHLY and FYNNEI. Unmatched junction bases numbered 6, after V lost 6 bases and J lost 7 bases. This CDR3 comprises 13 residues. The CDR3 DNA follows: TGTGCCAGCAGCACACAGGGGGCGCGTGGCTACACCTTC. Residues: CASSTQGARGYTF.

CDR3 DNA sequence: TGTGCCAGCCCCGGGCGGGTCAATCCAGATACGCAGTATTTT. Protein product: CASPGRVNPDTQYF. The chain links TRBV28 to TRBJ2-3; a weak D match, TRBD2 (5 bases). The ends were cut back, 8 bases at V and 4 bases at J, with 16 bases in the middle. The germline V gene encodes CDR1 MDHEN and CDR2 SYDVKM. This CDR3 spans 14 amino acids.

The gene calls are TRBV7-3 and TRBJ1-2; TRBD1 agrees at 8 bases. Germline V lookup: CDR1 SGHTA, CDR2 FQGTGA. The length of the CDR3 is 14 residues. V was clipped by 4 bases and J by 7 bases; unmatched bases: 8. The CDR3 coding sequence is TGTGCCAGCAGCTCCGACAGGGGCGTATCTGGCTACACCTTC. It specifies CASSSDRGVSGYTF.

This clonotype was picked up many times. The V gene is TRBV7-2, the J gene TRBJ2-7, with D uncertain. The CDR3 runs 12 residues. Germline V gene sequence: CDR1 SGHTA, CDR2 FQGNSA. Trimming cost V 2 bases and J 1 base, with 3 bases left between them. CDR3 in DNA: TGTGCCAGCAGCTTACAGTCCTACGAGCAGTACTTC. Translated: CASSLQSYEQYF.

J is TRBJ2-7 and V is TRBV6-2 or TRBV6-3; D is unresolved. V lost 4 bases, J lost 3 bases, and 10 bases lay in between. The germline V gene encodes CDR1 MNHEY and CDR2 SVGEGT. The CDR3 has 13 residues. The CDR3 DNA is TGTGCCAGCAGTTCCGAACTGCACTACGAGCAGTACTTC. Residues: CASSSELHYEQYF.

This clonotype has ten or more counts. J is TRBJ1-1 and V is TRBV7-8, with D tentatively TRBD1 (5 bases). There are 13 residues in the CDR3. CDR1 and CDR2 from the germline V gene are SGHVS and FQNEAQ. Trimming took 3 bases from V and 2 from J, leaving 7 bases between them. CDR3 in amino acids: CASSFGGNTEAFF. DNA for the CDR3: TGTGCCAGCAGCTTCGGGGGAAACACTGAAGCTTTCTTT.

This clonotype has at least ten counts. The V call is TRBV14, the J call TRBJ2-2; TRBD1 agrees at 9 bases. V shed 8 bases and J 3 bases; nucleotides not matched to a gene: 7. The CDR3 totals 15 residues. Looked up from germline, CDR1 is SGHDN and CDR2 is FVKESK. The CDR3 sequence is CASSPRQGDTGELFF. The CDR3 bases are TGTGCCAGCTCACCACGACAGGGGGACACCGGGGAGCTGTTTTTT.

The rearrangement links TRBV6-5 to TRBJ1-4, with no clear D. Germline CDR1 MNHEY, CDR2 SVGAGI. Trimming removed 7 bases from V and 2 bases from J, with 14 bases in between. This CDR3 has 15 residues. As DNA, the CDR3 is TGTGCCAGCACCTTGAGAGCCGGCACTAATGAAAAACTGTTTTTT. Translation gives CASTLRAGTNEKLFF.

The chain links TRBV29-1 to TRBJ2-3, with 7 nucleotides matching TRBD1. CDR3 length: 14 amino acids. V gave up 1 base and J gave up 1 base; unmatched junction bases: 2. Germline values: CDR1 SQVTM, CDR2 ANQGSEA. The CDR3: CSVEGGQGTDTQYF. DNA of the CDR3: TGCAGCGTTGAAGGAGGACAGGGCACAGATACGCAGTATTTT.

This chain joins TRBV6-2 or TRBV6-3 and TRBJ2-3; D ambiguous. The CDR3 is 12 amino acids. Trimming cost V 9 bases and J 4 bases, with 11 bases left between them. Germline lookup yields CDR1 MNHEY and CDR2 SVGEGT. The CDR3 sequence: CASSQLSDTQYF. In nucleotides, the CDR3 is TGTGCCAGTTCACAGCTGTCAGATACGCAGTATTTT.

This clonotype was seen many times. V and J are TRBV7-9 and TRBJ1-1; 8 positions agree with TRBD1. The ends lost 7 bases at V and 2 bases at J; junction bases unmatched: 12. The CDR3 sequence is 16 residues long. CDR1 and CDR2 (germline): SEHNR, FQNEAQ (reference sequence). This chain's CDR3 is CASNPLKGQVNTEAFF. The CDR3 coding sequence is TGTGCCAGCAACCCGCTCAAGGGACAGGTAAACACTGAAGCTTTCTTT. The full variable domain, with the rest looked up from reference TRBV7-9 and TRBJ1-1, is DTGVSQNPRHKITKRGQNVTFRCDPISEHNRLYWYRQTLGQGPEFLTYFQNEAQLEKSRLLSDRFSAERPKGSFSTLEIQRTEQGDSAMYLCASNPLKGQVNTEAFFGQGTRLTVV.

The J gene is TRBJ2-3, the V gene TRBV2; TRBD2 is a possible D gene (6 bases). Germline V gives CDR1 SNHLY, CDR2 FYNNEI. The length of the CDR3 is 12 residues. The germline V and J ends were trimmed by 6 bases and 6 bases, with 10 bases remaining between them. The CDR3 DNA is TGTGCCAGCAGCTCGGACTACGATACGCAGTATTTT. It encodes CASSSDYDTQYF.

This clonotype has at least ten counts. This chain connects TRBV12-3 or TRBV12-4 to TRBJ2-2; TRBD2 matches at 13 bases. V lost 6 bases, J lost 4 bases, and 8 bases stayed unmatched. The CDR3 runs 17 residues. The CDR3 DNA reads TGTGCCAGCAGCCCACTAGCGGGGGGGCGAAGCACCGGGGAGCTGTTTTTT. Translated: CASSPLAGGRSTGELFF.

This clonotype was picked up many times. The V and J genes are TRBV7-2 and TRBJ2-1; D may be TRBD2 (5 bases). The CDR3 is 16 residues long. V was shortened by 2 bases and J by 7 bases, with 18 bases between the two germline ends. Germline V gene sequence: CDR1 SGHTA, CDR2 FQGNSA. The CDR3 loop reads CASSLMPAVIRNEQFF. As DNA, the CDR3 is TGTGCCAGCAGCTTAATGCCAGCGGTCATACGGAATGAGCAGTTCTTC.

This clonotype was picked up a small number of times. The V and J genes are TRBV20-1 and TRBJ1-5, with 7 bases that match TRBD1. This CDR3 contains 14 residues. The trim removed 6 bases at V and 5 bases at J, leaving 10 bases unmatched. Per the germline V gene, CDR1 is DFQATT and CDR2 is SNEGSKA (reference sequence). CDR3 sequence (DNA): TGCAGTGCCCCGAAGGGGGCAGGGGATCAGCCCCAGCATTTT. This sequence encodes CSAPKGAGDQPQHF.